What follows are 17 T cell receptor beta chains derived from one specimen sequenced in a study of Ad26.COV2.S vaccination and SARS-CoV-2 variants. As to treatment: about 20 received Ad26.COV2.S at low or high dose, single or two shots; roughly five received placebo; per-sample allocation not given. Specimen acquisition occurred on day 63 following the initial vaccine or placebo injection. The protocol was immunoSEQ multiplex PCR, while the TCRdb copy is restricted to in-frame clones and leaves out a portion. The sample has approximately 350,000 clones, more than 75% seen once. The material sequenced was peripheral blood, taken in a trial of Ad26.COV2.S vaccine versus placebo. The source is a person between 18 and 59 years old who received the Ad26.COV2.S COVID-19 vaccine or a placebo.

This clone was detected once. This rearrangement joins TRBV3-1 (or the pseudogene TRBV3-2) to TRBJ2-5; TRBD1 agrees at 9 bases. The CDR3 loop spans 15 amino acids. Per the germline V gene, CDR1 is LGHDT and CDR2 is YNNKEL (reference sequence). With V trimmed by 4 bases and J by 5 bases, 8 bases remained unmatched. The CDR3 nucleotides are TGTGCCAGCAGCCTCGTCGGACAGGGGATGGAGACCCAGTACTTC. Translating it yields CASSLVGQGMETQYF.

This clone is a singleton in its sample. The rearrangement links TRBV27 to TRBJ1-3; TRBD1 matches 7 bases. V lost 6 bases and J lost 0; bases outside the gene matches: 11. The length of the CDR3 is 17 residues. Per germline, CDR1 MNHEY and CDR2 SMNVEV (reference sequence). The CDR3 sequence is CASRKTTGAISGNTIYF. DNA for the CDR3: TGTGCCAGCAGAAAGACCACAGGGGCGATCTCTGGAAACACCATATATTTT.

The chain is built from TRBV20-1 and TRBJ2-5; 9 nucleotides agree with TRBD2. This CDR3 comprises 16 residues. J lost 1 base, V lost 3 bases, and 9 bases had no gene match. Germline loops: CDR1 DFQATT, CDR2 SNEGSKA (reference sequence). In nucleotides, the CDR3 is TGCAGTGCTAGTTTGCCTAGCGGGGAGTTCCAAGAGACCCAGTACTTC. It yields the protein CSASLPSGEFQETQYF.

The chain combines TRBV20-1 with TRBJ2-4; 9 bases are a match to TRBD2. With V trimmed by 3 bases and J by 0 bases, 6 bases remained unmatched. Germline V gene lookup returns CDR1 DFQATT and CDR2 SNEGSKA (reference sequence). This CDR3 is 16 amino acids long. As DNA, the CDR3 is TGCAGTGCTAGTCAGGAGCGGGGGGTAGCCAAAAACATTCAGTACTTC. This encodes CSASQERGVAKNIQYF.

The chain is built from TRBV11-3 and TRBJ2-3; the match to TRBD1 covers 11 bases. The CDR3 covers 16 residues. V shed 1 base, J shed 5 bases, and the junction held 5 bases outside the gene matches. Germline-derived CDR1 and CDR2 are SGHNT and YENEEA. The CDR3 is CASSLGGQGAGDTQYF. The CDR3 nucleotides read TGTGCCAGCAGCTTAGGTGGACAGGGGGCAGGAGATACGCAGTATTTT.

The gene calls are TRBV4-3 and TRBJ1-5; D perhaps matches TRBD1 (6 bases). This CDR3 contains 19 residues. V shed 0 bases and J shed 3 bases, with 21 bases lying between them. Germline V gene data show CDR1 as LGHNA and CDR2 as YSLEER. CDR3 bases: TGCGCCAGCAGCCAAGAATATGTACGCCTACAGGGTTTCAATCAGCCCCAGCATTTT. It codes for CASSQEYVRLQGFNQPQHF.

The V gene is TRBV7-8, the J gene TRBJ1-2; no clear D gene. The CDR3 consists of 12 residues. V shed 5 bases and J shed 9 bases, with 13 bases lying between them. Looked up from germline, CDR1 is SGHVS and CDR2 is FQNEAQ. The CDR3 protein is CASSPSGYSYTF. The DNA of the CDR3 is TGTGCCAGCAGCCCCTCGGGGTATAGCTACACCTTC. The whole variable domain, filled in from reference TRBV7-8 and TRBJ1-2, reads GAGVSQSPRYKVAKRGQDVALRCDPISGHVSLFWYQQALGQGPEFLTYFQNEAQLDKSGLPSDRFFAERPEGSVSTLKIQRTQQEDSAVYLCASSPSGYSYTFGSGTRLTVV.

The chain's CDR3 is CAWTGFDETQYF. The CDR3 bases are TGTGCCTGGACAGGGTTCGACGAGACCCAGTACTTC. The chain is built from TRBV30 and TRBJ2-5; TRBD1 might be the D (5 bases). The V end lost 4 bases, the J end lost 5 bases, and 11 bases lay between the germline ends. Germline CDR1 is GTSNPN and CDR2 is SVGIG (reference sequence). The CDR3 is 12 residues long. The full variable domain, in which reference TRBV30 and TRBJ2-5 provide the parts outside the CDR3, is SQTIHQWPATLVQPVGSPLSLECTVEGTSNPNLYWYRQAAGRGLQLLFYSVGIGQISSEVPQNLSASRPQDRQFILSSKKLLLSDSGFYLCAWTGFDETQYFGPGTRLLVL.

This clone was found a few times. This chain joins TRBV12-5 and TRBJ1-5; 9 bases align to TRBD1. The CDR3 runs 19 residues. CDR1 and CDR2 (germline): LGHNT, FRNRAP. The J segment lost 4 bases and the V segment lost 0 bases, leaving 13 bases of the junction unmatched. The CDR3 DNA sequence: TGTGCTAGTGGTTTGGTACTGACGGACAGGGGACGGGGTAATCAGCCCCAGCATTTT. It codes for CASGLVLTDRGRGNQPQHF.

This sequence joins TRBV30 and TRBJ1-2, with D uncertain. V was shortened by 4 bases and J by 8 bases, with 17 bases between the two germline ends. Germline V CDR1 and CDR2: GTSNPN, SVGIG (reference sequence). CDR3 size: 13 residues. For the CDR3, the DNA is TGTGCCTGGACCTTAGGAAGTCGGGAGGGCTACACCTTC. Translated, it gives CAWTLGSREGYTF.

This clone was recorded once. This chain connects TRBV5-6 to TRBJ2-2, with 8 bases matching TRBD1. The CDR3 totals 16 residues. Germline assignment: CDR1 SGHDT and CDR2 YYEEEE. The V and J ends lost 3 bases and 4 bases, in that order; junction bases with no gene match: 8. This chain's CDR3 is CASSWTGRSRTGELFF. In DNA, the CDR3 is TGTGCCAGCAGCTGGACAGGGAGGAGTCGCACCGGGGAGCTGTTTTTT.

This sequence joins TRBV21-1 and TRBJ1-5; whether TRBD1, the table's D call, matches the DNA was not checked. TRBV21-1 is a documented pseudogene. The CDR3 covers 19 residues. The CDR3 DNA reads TGTGCCAGCAGCAAAAAGCCCGACCCGGGACAGAATAGCAATCAGCCCCAGCATTTT. Its translation: CASSKKPDPGQNSNQPQHF.

This chain joins TRBV7-9 and TRBJ2-7; no firm D call. The CDR3 length is 13 residues. Looked up from germline, CDR1 is SEHNR and CDR2 is FQNEAQ (reference sequence). Trimming took 2 bases from V and 1 from J, leaving 6 bases between them. The CDR3 DNA is TGTGCCAGCAGCTTAATCAGTTCCTACGAGCAGTACTTC. It yields the protein CASSLISSYEQYF.

This chain connects TRBV10-3 to TRBJ2-3; D may be TRBD2 (6 bases). Trimming pared 0 bases from V and 6 bases from J, leaving 13 bases between. From germline, CDR1 is ENHRY and CDR2 SYGVKD. CDR3 length: 15 residues. CDR3 sequence: CAISESRDSRDTQYF. In DNA form, the CDR3 reads TGTGCCATCAGTGAGTCGCGGGACTCGAGGGATACGCAGTATTTT.

The rearrangement links TRBV29-1 to TRBJ2-7; 9 positions agree with TRBD1. This CDR3 is 16 amino acids long. J lost 2 bases, V lost 6 bases, and 14 bases had no gene match. Germline V gene sequence: CDR1 SQVTM, CDR2 ANQGSEA. CDR3: CSVSLTGQGSTYEQYF. The CDR3 nucleotides are TGCAGCGTCTCCCTAACGGGACAGGGCTCTACCTACGAGCAGTACTTC.

V and J are TRBV19 and TRBJ1-6; 7 bases map to TRBD1. After removal of 6 bases from V and 6 bases from J, the junction contained 5 bases not matched to a gene. CDR3 size: 14 residues. The germline CDR1 and CDR2 sequences are LNHDA and SQIVND (reference sequence). This CDR3 is CASSVTGSNSPLHF. The CDR3 DNA follows: TGTGCCAGTAGCGTGACAGGGTCTAATTCACCCCTCCACTTT.

CDR3 in amino acids: CASSFSGDGELFF. DNA for the CDR3: TGTGCCAGCAGTTTCAGTGGGGACGGGGAGCTGTTTTTT. The chain joins TRBV27 to TRBJ2-2; D remains ambiguous. The V end lost 3 bases, the J end lost 7 bases, and 9 bases lay between the germline ends. From germline, CDR1 is MNHEY and CDR2 SMNVEV (reference sequence). This CDR3 is built from 13 residues.